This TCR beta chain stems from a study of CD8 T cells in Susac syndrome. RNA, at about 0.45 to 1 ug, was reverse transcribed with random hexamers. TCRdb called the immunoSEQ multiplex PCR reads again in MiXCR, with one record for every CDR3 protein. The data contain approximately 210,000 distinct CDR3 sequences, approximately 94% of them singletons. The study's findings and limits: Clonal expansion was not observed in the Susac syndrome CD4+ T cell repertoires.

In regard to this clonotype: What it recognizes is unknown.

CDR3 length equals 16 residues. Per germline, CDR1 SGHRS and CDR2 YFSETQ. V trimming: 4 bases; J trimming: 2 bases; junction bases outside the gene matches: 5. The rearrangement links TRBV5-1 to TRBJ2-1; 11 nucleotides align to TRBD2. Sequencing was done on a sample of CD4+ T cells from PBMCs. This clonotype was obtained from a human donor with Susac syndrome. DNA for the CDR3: TGCGCCAGCAGCGCATCTAGCGGGGGGACCTACAATGAGCAGTTCTTC. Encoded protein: CASSASSGGTYNEQFF. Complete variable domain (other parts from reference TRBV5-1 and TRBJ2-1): KAGVTQTPRYLIKTRGQQVTLSCSPISGHRSVSWYQQTPGQGLQFLFEYFSETQRNKGNFPGRFSGRQFSNSRSEMNVSTLELGDSALYLCASSASSGGTYNEQFFGPGTRLTVL.